This TCR beta chain is drawn from a study of T cell changes during pregnancy in multiple sclerosis. Libraries were prepared by immunoSEQ multiplex PCR; TCRdb keeps only in-frame clonotypes and omits some of them. The table has about 100,000 clones, 92% seen once. Germline CDR1 reads MNHEY; CDR2 reads SVGAGI. The CDR3 is made up of 15 amino acids. Trimming stripped 0 bases from V and 10 bases from J, with 18 bases between. The rearrangement uses TRBV6-5 and TRBJ1-1, with D tentatively TRBD1 (5 bases). Sample: peripheral blood, taken after pregnancy. The clonotype originates from a female donor with multiple sclerosis, enrolled in a pregnancy study. The CDR3 DNA reads as TGTGCCAGCAGTTACTCGATGGACATCTCGATTGGAGCTTTCTTT. Translation gives CASSYSMDISIGAFF.